Listed below are T cell receptor beta chains from one sample, sequenced in a study of CD8+CD57+ T cells in acquired aplastic anemia. TCRdb itself ran the reads through MiXCR, one entry per CDR3 protein. This sample has around 120,000 distinct CDR3 sequences; about two fifths occur once, and the top ten carry about 2.7%. The sequenced material came from sorted CD4+, CD8+, or CD8+CD57+ T cells (not recorded which) from PBMCs. These receptors all stem from a human donor with aplastic anemia. CDR3s include the opening cysteine and the closing phenylalanine or tryptophan. A D gene is named only where the DNA matches it firmly. Some rows have no size entry. The others give once, few or many, or a class for an expanded clone.

TRBJ1-5 TRBV29-1 . TRBD1 TGCAGCGTCAGGACAGGGTGGGATCAGCCCCAGCATTTT CSVRTGWDQPQHF
TRBJ1-6 TRBV19 once TRBD1 TGTGCCAGTAGTACAGGACAGGCGGGGAATTCACCCCTCCACTTT CASSTGQAGNSPLHF
TRBJ2-3 TRBV7-2 . . TGTGCCAGCAGCTTAGCGAGGGTAGATACGCAGTATTTT CASSLARVDTQYF
TRBJ2-3 TRBV12-3/TRBV12-4 many . TGTGCCAGCCAATTAACCGACGGCACAGATACGCAGTATTTT CASQLTDGTDTQYF
TRBJ1-4 TRBV12-3/TRBV12-4 . TRBD1 TGTGCCAGCAGTTTGGGGACAGGGAGTGAAAAACTGTTTTTT CASSLGTGSEKLFF
TRBJ1-5 TRBV19 . . TGTGCCAGTAGTGAGGCAGGGGATAGCAATCAGCCCCAGCATTTT CASSEAGDSNQPQHF
TRBJ2-7 TRBV6-1 many TRBD1 TGTGCCAGCACCCGGACAGGAGACTACGAGCAGTACTTC CASTRTGDYEQYF
TRBJ2-2 TRBV20-1 many . TGCAGTGCTAGAGATTATAAGTCGGGCGGGGAGCTGTTTTTT CSARDYKSGGELFF
TRBJ1-5 TRBV18 . TRBD1 TGTGCCAGCTCAGCGGGTGACAGGGGCGGTCAGCCCCAGCATTTT CASSAGDRGGQPQHF
TRBJ1-6 TRBV19 many . TGTGCCAGTAGTCTCCAGGGATATTCACCCCTCCACTTT CASSLQGYSPLHF
TRBJ1-1 TRBV19 . . TGTGCCAGTAGTATAGACGGGACATCAACTGAAGCTTTCTTT CASSIDGTSTEAFF
TRBJ2-1 TRBV20-1 . TRBD2 TGCAGTGCTAGAGTGCCTAGCGGAGTCCCACGGACACATGAGCAGTTCTTC CSARVPSGVPRTHEQFF
TRBJ2-2 TRBV10-3 many TRBD1 TGTGCCATCAGGGCCGGGACAGGGCACACCGGGGAGCTGTTTTTT CAIRAGTGHTGELFF
TRBJ2-3 TRBV24-1 . TRBD2 TGTGCCACCAGAGCGGGGGGGCGGCGCACAGATACGCAGTATTTT CATRAGGRRTDTQYF
TRBJ2-1 TRBV5-4 many TRBD2 TGTGCCAGCAGCTTGCGGGAGGGGAGCAATGAGCAGTTCTTC CASSLREGSNEQFF
TRBJ2-2 TRBV5-1 many . TGCGCCAGCAGCGCCTCGGGGAGCGGGGAGCTGTTTTTT CASSASGSGELFF
TRBJ2-7 TRBV11-1 many TRBD1 TGTGCCAGCAGCTTAGGGGGTCGCACAGGGGAGTACGAGCAGTACTTC CASSLGGRTGEYEQYF
TRBJ2-3 TRBV7-2 many TRBD1 TGTGCCAGCAGCTTAGACAGGGGAACAGATACGCAGTATTTT CASSLDRGTDTQYF
TRBJ2-2 TRBV2 . . TGTGCCAGCACCAAGAACACCGGGGAGCTGTTTTTT CASTKNTGELFF
TRBJ1-6 TRBV18 many . TGTGCCAGCTCACCAACGGTAGGGGGGAGCACTTCACCCCTCCACTTT CASSPTVGGSTSPLHF
TRBJ1-1 TRBV15 . . TGTGCCACCACCCATTTAACTAACACTGAAGCTTTCTTT CATTHLTNTEAFF
TRBJ1-3 TRBV12-3/TRBV12-4 . . TGTGCCAGCGGGGAGTTCTCTGGAAACACCATATATTTT CASGEFSGNTIYF
TRBJ2-7 TRBV10-1 . TRBD1 TGCGCCAGCAGCCAGACAGGGGACCACGAGCAGTACTTC CASSQTGDHEQYF
TRBJ2-7 TRBV6-1 many TRBD2 TGTGCCAGCAGGGGAACGGGGGGGACCTACGAGCAGTACTTC CASRGTGGTYEQYF